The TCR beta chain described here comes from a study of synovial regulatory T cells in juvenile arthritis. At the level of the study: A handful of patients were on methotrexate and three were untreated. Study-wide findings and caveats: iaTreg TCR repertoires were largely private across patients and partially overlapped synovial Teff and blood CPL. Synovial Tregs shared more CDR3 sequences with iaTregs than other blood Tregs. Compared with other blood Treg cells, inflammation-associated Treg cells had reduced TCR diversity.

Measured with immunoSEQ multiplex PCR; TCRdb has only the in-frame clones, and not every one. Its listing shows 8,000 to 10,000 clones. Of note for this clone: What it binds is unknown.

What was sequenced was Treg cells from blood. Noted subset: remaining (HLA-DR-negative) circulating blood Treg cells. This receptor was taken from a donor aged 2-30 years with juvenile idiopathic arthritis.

CDR3 sequence: CGTTRTLNTGELFF. The V and J genes are TRBV29-1 and TRBJ2-2; TCRdb picks TRBD1, but there is no DNA to check that call. Germline V gene sequence: CDR1 SQVTM, CDR2 ANQGSEA. CDR3 size: 14 residues. No coding sequence is recorded.